The rows below give T cell receptor beta chains drawn from one sample of a study of blood T cells in healthy people across ages. TCRdb re-analysed the 5' RACE reads in MiXCR, keeping a single row per CDR3 protein. The sample holds approximately 800,000 distinct CDR3 sequences, less than 70% seen once. The sample consisted of blood. The source of these receptors is an elderly man in good health. Each CDR3 is given with its conserved first and last residue. D genes are given only for firm matches. Clone sizes are given selectively: once, few, many, or a class where the clone is expanded.

j_call: TRBJ2-7; clone_size: once; cdr3_length: 13; d_call: .; v_call: TRBV27; cdr3_nt: TGTGCCAGCAGTTTATTCGGATCCTACGAGCAGTACTTC; cdr3_aa: CASSLFGSYEQYF
j_call: TRBJ2-5; clone_size: many; cdr3_length: 12; d_call: .; v_call: TRBV20-1; cdr3_nt: TGCAGTGCTAGAGAGGCCGCCGGAACCCAGTACTTC; cdr3_aa: CSAREAAGTQYF
j_call: TRBJ2-7; clone_size: .; cdr3_length: 14; d_call: TRBD1; v_call: TRBV20-1; cdr3_nt: TGCAGTGCTAGAGACGGACAGGGGGCCCACGAGCAGTACTTC; cdr3_aa: CSARDGQGAHEQYF
j_call: TRBJ2-7; clone_size: .; cdr3_length: 15; d_call: TRBD2; v_call: TRBV6-1; cdr3_nt: TGTGCCAGCGGGCTAGCGGCTAGCTCCTACAATGAGCAGTACTTC; cdr3_aa: CASGLAASSYNEQYF
j_call: TRBJ2-7; clone_size: few; cdr3_length: 14; d_call: TRBD1; v_call: TRBV27; cdr3_nt: TGTGCCAGCAGTTTAAACAGGGGTGAAGACGAGCAGTACTTC; cdr3_aa: CASSLNRGEDEQYF
j_call: TRBJ2-7; clone_size: few; cdr3_length: 11; d_call: .; v_call: TRBV20-1; cdr3_nt: TGCAGTGCTAGAAGGGCGAACGAGCAGTACTTC; cdr3_aa: CSARRANEQYF
j_call: TRBJ2-5; clone_size: .; cdr3_length: 14; d_call: .; v_call: TRBV2; cdr3_nt: TGTGCCAGCAGTGAAGGGACTAACCAAGAGACCCAGTACTTC; cdr3_aa: CASSEGTNQETQYF
j_call: TRBJ2-1; clone_size: few; cdr3_length: 15; d_call: TRBD1; v_call: TRBV7-8; cdr3_nt: TGTGCCAGCAGCTCAGAACAGGGGTATTACAATGAGCAGTTCTTC; cdr3_aa: CASSSEQGYYNEQFF
j_call: TRBJ1-2; clone_size: .; cdr3_length: 16; d_call: .; v_call: TRBV3-1; cdr3_nt: TGTGCCAGCAGCCAAGATATCCAGGGGTCGAACTATGGCTACACCTTC; cdr3_aa: CASSQDIQGSNYGYTF
j_call: TRBJ1-5; clone_size: .; cdr3_length: 18; d_call: TRBD1; v_call: TRBV10-3; cdr3_nt: TGTGCCATCAGTGAGTGGGGACAGGGAAGCAATAGCAATCAGCCCCAGCATTTT; cdr3_aa: CAISEWGQGSNSNQPQHF
j_call: TRBJ2-5; clone_size: .; cdr3_length: 16; d_call: TRBD1; v_call: TRBV5-1; cdr3_nt: TGCGCCAGCAGCCCAGGACAGGGGATCGGCCAAGAGACCCAGTACTTC; cdr3_aa: CASSPGQGIGQETQYF